This T cell receptor beta chain was found in a study of post-analysis software for immune sequencing data. For the study at large: There were relapsing-remitting, secondary progressive and progressive-relapsing multiple sclerosis among the disease courses included. Broader study findings: Same-batch preparations were strongly co-clustered by F measure. There were several TRBV segments more frequent in patients than controls, and TRBV5-6, TRBV5-1 and TRBV20-1 were among them. A significant reduction in normalized Chao1 diversity was observed in multiple sclerosis patients versus controls.

Unique molecular identifiers featured in each of the TCR beta cDNA libraries. The T cell input of roughly 0.9 to 11 million gave a few hundred thousand cDNA molecules. Each CDR3 protein is one row after TCRdb ran MiXCR on the PCR reads. The sample includes approximately 730,000 distinct CDR3 sequences, 46% seen only once; the top ten take 4.9%. In regard to this clonotype: What it binds is not known.

V was cut by 2 bases and J by 7 bases, with 28 bases left in between. The germline gives CDR1 SGHRS, CDR2 YFSETQ. The CDR3 totals 18 residues. Material for sequencing was blood. The clonotype originates from a girl aged 10-17 years with multiple sclerosis. The J gene is TRBJ2-7, the V gene TRBV5-1; tentatively, D is TRBD1 (6 bases). The CDR3 region is CASSFPAEPGTKNNEQYF. CDR3 nucleotide sequence: TGCGCCAGCAGCTTTCCCGCGGAACCCGGGACAAAAAACAATGAGCAGTACTTC. Variable domain in full (rest from reference TRBV5-1 and TRBJ2-7): KAGVTQTPRYLIKTRGQQVTLSCSPISGHRSVSWYQQTPGQGLQFLFEYFSETQRNKGNFPGRFSGRQFSNSRSEMNVSTLELGDSALYLCASSFPAEPGTKNNEQYFGPGTRLTVT.